This TCR beta chain appears in the sequencing data of a study of shared clonotypes between healthy human individuals. Study observations and caveats: Some clonotypes were shared by all four sorted-subset donors, while others were not shared. The non-shared ones had lower generation probabilities than the shared ones. Sequencing depth was predicted to influence how clonotypes are shared among donors.

Trimming took off 3 bases at V and 1 base at J, with 8 bases between the two ends. Germline loops: CDR1 SQVTM, CDR2 ANQGSEA. This CDR3 has 13 amino acids. The study separated CD4+ cells into CD45RA+ naive and CD45RA-negative memory subsets. In the case of this clone: What it binds is not known.

Only in-frame clones appear in the TCRdb table, and some are missing; sequencing was by immunoSEQ multiplex PCR. The sample consists of about a million clones, approximately 75% of them appearing once. The sequence came from a man between 18 and 35 years old in good health. Some clones in this sample may be carry-over from other donors' samples. Sequenced input: memory CD4+ T cells from PBMCs. Subset: CD45RA-negative fraction. V and J are TRBV29-1 and TRBJ2-3; D is perhaps TRBD2 (6 bases). The CDR3 bases are TGCAGCGTTGATATAGCGGGCACAGATACGCAGTATTTT. Its translation is CSVDIAGTDTQYF.